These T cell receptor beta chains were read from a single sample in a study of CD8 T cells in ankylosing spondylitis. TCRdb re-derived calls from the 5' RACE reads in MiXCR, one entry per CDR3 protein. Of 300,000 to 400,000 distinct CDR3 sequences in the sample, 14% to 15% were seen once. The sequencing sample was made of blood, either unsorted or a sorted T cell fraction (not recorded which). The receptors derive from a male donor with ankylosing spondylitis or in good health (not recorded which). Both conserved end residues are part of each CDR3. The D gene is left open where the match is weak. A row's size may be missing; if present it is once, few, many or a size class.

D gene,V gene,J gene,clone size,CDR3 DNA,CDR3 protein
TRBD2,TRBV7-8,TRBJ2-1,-,TGTGCCAGCAGCCTTAGCGGGAGCCCCTACAATGAGCAGTTCTTC,CASSLSGSPYNEQFF
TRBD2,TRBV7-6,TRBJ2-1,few,TGTGCCAGCAGCCCTTCACGGACTAGCGGAAACAATGAGCAGTTCTTC,CASSPSRTSGNNEQFF
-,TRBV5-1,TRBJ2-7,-,TGCGCCAGCAGCTTGGGAGACAGAAATTCCTACGAGCAGTACTTC,CASSLGDRNSYEQYF
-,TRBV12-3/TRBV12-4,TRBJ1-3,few,TGTGCCAGCAGTCCTGGACAGTGGGACACCATATATTTT,CASSPGQWDTIYF
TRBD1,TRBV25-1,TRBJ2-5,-,TGTGCCAGCAACCTGGACAGGGACGAGACCCAGTACTTC,CASNLDRDETQYF
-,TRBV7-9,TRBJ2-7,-,TGTGCCAGCAGCTTAGGAGATGGGAGGCGTATCTTCGAGCAGTACTTC,CASSLGDGRRIFEQYF
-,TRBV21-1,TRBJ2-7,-,TGTGCCAGCAGCAACGGGCTGGAGACCTACGAGCAGTACTTC,CASSNGLETYEQYF
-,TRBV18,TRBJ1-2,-,TGTGCCAGCTCACCTAATGGCGAACCCGGCATTGGCTACACCTTC,CASSPNGEPGIGYTF
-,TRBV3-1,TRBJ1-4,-,TGTGCCAGCAGCCAAACTAATGAAAAACTGTTTTTT,CASSQTNEKLFF
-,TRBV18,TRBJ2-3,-,TGTGCCAGCTCACCAGGGGCAGATACGCAGTATTTT,CASSPGADTQYF
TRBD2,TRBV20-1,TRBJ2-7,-,TGCAGTGCGCCACTAGCGGGAGCGTACGAGCAGTACTTC,CSAPLAGAYEQYF
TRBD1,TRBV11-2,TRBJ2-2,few,TGTGCCAGCAGCCCGTTACAGGGGGCGCGGACCGGGGAGCTGTTTTTT,CASSPLQGARTGELFF
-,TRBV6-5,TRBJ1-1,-,TGTGCCAGCAGTTACTCGACCCCAGGGATCACTGAAGCTTTCTTT,CASSYSTPGITEAFF
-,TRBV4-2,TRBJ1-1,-,TGTGCCAGCAGCCAAGATCGAAACACCGTACGGCAAGCTTTCTTT,CASSQDRNTVRQAFF
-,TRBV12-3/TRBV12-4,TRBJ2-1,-,TGTGCCAGCAGTTCCCTAGTTGGCGAGCAGTTCTTC,CASSSLVGEQFF
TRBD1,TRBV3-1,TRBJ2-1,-,TGTGCCAGCAGCCAAGGTTGGGACAGTAGGAATGAGCAGTTCTTC,CASSQGWDSRNEQFF
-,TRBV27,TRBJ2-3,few,TGTGCCAGCAGTCCCCTTGAGGGTGGCACAGATACGCAGTATTTT,CASSPLEGGTDTQYF
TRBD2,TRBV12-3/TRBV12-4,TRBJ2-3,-,TGTGCCAGCACCCCACTTGGGGCGGGAGGGACAGATACGCAGTATTTT,CASTPLGAGGTDTQYF
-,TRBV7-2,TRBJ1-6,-,TGTGCCAGCAGCTTAACGGACAATTCTCCCCTCCACTTT,CASSLTDNSPLHF
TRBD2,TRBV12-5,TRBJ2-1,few,TGTGCTAGTGCCTATAGCGGGGGGGCCGAAAATGAGCAGTTCTTC,CASAYSGGAENEQFF
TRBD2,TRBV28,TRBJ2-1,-,TGTGCCAGCAGTTCGCCGGGACTAGCGGGGGTCAATGAGCAGTTCTTC,CASSSPGLAGVNEQFF
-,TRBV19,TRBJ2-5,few,TGTGCCAGTAGTATGGACAGCTTCCAAGAGACCCAGTACTTC,CASSMDSFQETQYF
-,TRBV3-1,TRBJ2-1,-,TGTGCCAGCAGCCAACCGCTTGGCTCCTACAATGAGCAGTTCTTC,CASSQPLGSYNEQFF
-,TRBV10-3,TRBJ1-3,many,TGTGCCATCAGTGACAAAGGGATCTCTGGAAACACCATATATTTT,CAISDKGISGNTIYF
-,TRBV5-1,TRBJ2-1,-,TGCGCCAGCAGCCCCGCGAGCGGGTTCTACAATGAGCAGTTCTTC,CASSPASGFYNEQFF
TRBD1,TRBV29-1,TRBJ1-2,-,TGCAGCGCGACGCCGGGACAGGGGTATGGCTACACCTTC,CSATPGQGYGYTF
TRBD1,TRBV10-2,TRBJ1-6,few,TGCGCCAGCAGTGGGACAGGGGGCGGGTTGGGATCACCCCTCCACTTT,CASSGTGGGLGSPLHF
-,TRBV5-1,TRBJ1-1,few,TGCGCCAGCAGCGAGGGGCAGGGGTTAGCTTTCTTT,CASSEGQGLAFF
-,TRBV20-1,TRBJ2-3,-,TGCAGTGCTGAGACAGGTTACACAGATACGCAGTATTTT,CSAETGYTDTQYF
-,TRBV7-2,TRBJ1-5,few,TGTGCCAGCAGCTTACGGGCAGGGAATCAGCCCCAGCATTTT,CASSLRAGNQPQHF